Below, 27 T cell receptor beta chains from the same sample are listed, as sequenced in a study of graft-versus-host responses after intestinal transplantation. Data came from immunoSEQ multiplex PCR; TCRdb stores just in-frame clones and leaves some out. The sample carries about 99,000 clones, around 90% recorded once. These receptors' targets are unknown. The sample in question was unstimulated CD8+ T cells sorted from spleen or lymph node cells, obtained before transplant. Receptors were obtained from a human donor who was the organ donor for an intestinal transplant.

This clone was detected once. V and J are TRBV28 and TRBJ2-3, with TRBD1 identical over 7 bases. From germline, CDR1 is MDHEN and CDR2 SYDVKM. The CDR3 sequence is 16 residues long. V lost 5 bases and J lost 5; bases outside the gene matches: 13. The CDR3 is CASSPNLIQGEDTQYF. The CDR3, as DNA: TGTGCCAGCAGTCCCAACCTTATTCAGGGGGAAGATACGCAGTATTTT.

The CDR3 DNA sequence: TGTGCCAGTAGTCGACTAGCGGGAGCTTCCTACGAGCAGTACTTC. Protein sequence: CASSRLAGASYEQYF. The chain recombines TRBV19 with TRBJ2-7; TRBD2 agrees at 12 bases. The V and J ends lost 5 bases and 1 base, in that order; junction bases with no gene match: 3. The CDR3 spans 15 residues. Germline V gene sequence: CDR1 LNHDA, CDR2 SQIVND (reference sequence).

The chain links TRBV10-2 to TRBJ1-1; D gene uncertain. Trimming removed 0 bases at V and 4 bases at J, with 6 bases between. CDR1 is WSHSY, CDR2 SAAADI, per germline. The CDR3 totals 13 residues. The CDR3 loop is CASSESGSTEAFF. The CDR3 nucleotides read TGCGCCAGCAGTGAGTCGGGGAGCACTGAAGCTTTCTTT.

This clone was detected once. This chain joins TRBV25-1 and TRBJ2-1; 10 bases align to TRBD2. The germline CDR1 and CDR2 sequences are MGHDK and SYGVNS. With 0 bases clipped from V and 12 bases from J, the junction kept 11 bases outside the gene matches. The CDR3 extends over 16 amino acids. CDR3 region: CASSEYGLAGAVSQFF. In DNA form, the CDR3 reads TGTGCCAGCAGTGAATATGGTCTAGCGGGGGCCGTGTCGCAGTTCTTC.

The CDR3 DNA is TGTGCCAGCAGCTATCTAGCGGGGGACGCGTCTGGGGCCAACGTCCTGACTTTC. Translating it yields CASSYLAGDASGANVLTF. This chain connects TRBV13 to TRBJ2-6; 10 bases are shared with TRBD2. The CDR3 consists of 18 residues. The trim removed 4 bases at V and 1 base at J, leaving 7 bases unmatched. Germline V gene sequence: CDR1 PRHDT, CDR2 FYEKMQ (reference sequence).

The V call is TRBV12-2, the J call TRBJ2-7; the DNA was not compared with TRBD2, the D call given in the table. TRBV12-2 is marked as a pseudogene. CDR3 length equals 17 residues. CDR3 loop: CASRLSNSGGARGEQYF. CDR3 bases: TGTGCAAGTCGCTTAAGTAATAGCGGGGGGGCCCGTGGGGAGCAGTACTTC.

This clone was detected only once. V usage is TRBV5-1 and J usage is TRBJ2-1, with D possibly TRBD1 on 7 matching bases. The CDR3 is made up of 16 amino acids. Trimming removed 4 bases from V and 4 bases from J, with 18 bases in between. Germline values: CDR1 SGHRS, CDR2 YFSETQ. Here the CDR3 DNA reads TGCGCCAGCAGCCTGGCGTCAGGGGGGTATTACAATGAGCAGTTCTTC. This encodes CASSLASGGYYNEQFF.

The CDR3 nucleotides read TGTGCCAGCAGAGCTAGCTCCGCTCAGCGAAATGAGCAGTTCTTC. Amino acid sequence: CASRASSAQRNEQFF. The chain recombines TRBV7-9 with TRBJ2-1, with a weak D call TRBD2 (5 bases). The length of the CDR3 is 15 residues. Germline V gene lookup returns CDR1 SEHNR and CDR2 FQNEAQ (reference sequence). The V end was cut by 6 bases, the J end by 7 bases, with 19 bases between.

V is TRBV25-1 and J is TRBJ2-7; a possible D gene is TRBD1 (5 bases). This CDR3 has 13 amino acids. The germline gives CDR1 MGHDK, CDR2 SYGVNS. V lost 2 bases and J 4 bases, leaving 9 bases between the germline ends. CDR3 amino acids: CASSERGRYEQYF. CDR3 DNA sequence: TGTGCCAGCAGTGAAAGGGGTCGGTACGAGCAGTACTTC.

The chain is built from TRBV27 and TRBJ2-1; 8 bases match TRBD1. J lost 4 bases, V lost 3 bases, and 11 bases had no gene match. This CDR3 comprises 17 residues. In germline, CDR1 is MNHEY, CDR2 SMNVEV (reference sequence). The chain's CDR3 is CASSFVPQGASYNEQFF. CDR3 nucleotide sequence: TGTGCCAGCAGTTTTGTTCCTCAGGGGGCGTCTTACAATGAGCAGTTCTTC.

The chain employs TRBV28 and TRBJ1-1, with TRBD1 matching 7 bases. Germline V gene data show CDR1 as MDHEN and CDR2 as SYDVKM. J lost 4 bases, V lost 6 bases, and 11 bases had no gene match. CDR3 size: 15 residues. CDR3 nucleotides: TGTGCCAGCAGCCGCTTGGGCAGGGGGTTCACTGAAGCTTTCTTT. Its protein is CASSRLGRGFTEAFF.

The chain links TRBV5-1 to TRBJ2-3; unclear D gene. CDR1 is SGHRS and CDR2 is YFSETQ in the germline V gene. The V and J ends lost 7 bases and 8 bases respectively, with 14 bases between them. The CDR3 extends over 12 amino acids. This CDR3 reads CASSRGGSTQYF. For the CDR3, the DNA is TGCGCCAGCTCCCGCGGCGGCAGTACGCAGTATTTT. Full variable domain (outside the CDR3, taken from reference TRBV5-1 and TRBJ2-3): KAGVTQTPRYLIKTRGQQVTLSCSPISGHRSVSWYQQTPGQGLQFLFEYFSETQRNKGNFPGRFSGRQFSNSRSEMNVSTLELGDSALYLCASSRGGSTQYFGPGTRLTVL.

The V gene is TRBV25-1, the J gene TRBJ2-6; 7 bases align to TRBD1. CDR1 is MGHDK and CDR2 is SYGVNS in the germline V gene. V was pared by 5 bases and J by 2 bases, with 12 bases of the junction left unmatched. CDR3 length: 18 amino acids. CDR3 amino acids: CASSHFGTVDTGANVLTF. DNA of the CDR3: TGTGCCAGCAGTCATTTCGGGACAGTAGATACTGGGGCCAACGTCCTGACTTTC.

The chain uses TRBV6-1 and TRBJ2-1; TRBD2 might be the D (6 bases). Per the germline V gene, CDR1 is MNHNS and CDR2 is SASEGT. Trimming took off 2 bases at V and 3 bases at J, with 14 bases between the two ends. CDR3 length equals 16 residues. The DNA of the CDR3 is TGTGCCAGCAGTGAAAATAGCGGAGGATTCTACAATGAGCAGTTCTTC. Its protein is CASSENSGGFYNEQFF.

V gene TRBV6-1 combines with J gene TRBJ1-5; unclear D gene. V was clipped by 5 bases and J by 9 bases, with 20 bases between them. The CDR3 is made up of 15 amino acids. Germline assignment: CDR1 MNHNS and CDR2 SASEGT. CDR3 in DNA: TGTGCCAGCAGTTCCAGGACTGGCCCTTCCCTGCCCCAGCATTTT. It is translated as CASSSRTGPSLPQHF.

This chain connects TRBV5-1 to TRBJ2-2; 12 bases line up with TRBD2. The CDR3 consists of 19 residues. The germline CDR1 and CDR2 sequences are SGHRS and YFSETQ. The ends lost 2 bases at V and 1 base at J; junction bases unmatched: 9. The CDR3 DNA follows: TGCGCCAGCAGCTTCGAGACCCCGGGACTAGCGGGGAACACCGGGGAGCTGTTTTTT. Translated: CASSFETPGLAGNTGELFF.

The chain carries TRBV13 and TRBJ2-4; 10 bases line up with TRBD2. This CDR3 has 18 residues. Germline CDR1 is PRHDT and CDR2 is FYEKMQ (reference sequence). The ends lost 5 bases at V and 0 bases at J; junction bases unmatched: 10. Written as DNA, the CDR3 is TGTGCCAGCAGCCCGGACTACCTAGCGGGGGAAGCCAAAAACATTCAGTACTTC. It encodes CASSPDYLAGEAKNIQYF.

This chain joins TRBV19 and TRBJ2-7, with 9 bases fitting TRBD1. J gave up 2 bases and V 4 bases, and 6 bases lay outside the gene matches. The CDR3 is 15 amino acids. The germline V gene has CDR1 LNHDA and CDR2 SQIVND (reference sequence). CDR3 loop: CASSTSWDRAYEQYF. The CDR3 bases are TGTGCCAGTAGTACCTCATGGGACAGGGCCTACGAGCAGTACTTC.

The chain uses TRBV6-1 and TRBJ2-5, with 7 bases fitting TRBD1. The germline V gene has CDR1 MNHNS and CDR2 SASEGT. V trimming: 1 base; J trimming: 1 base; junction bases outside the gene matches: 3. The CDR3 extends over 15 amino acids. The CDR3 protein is CASSEVPGGQETQYF. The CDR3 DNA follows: TGTGCCAGCAGTGAAGTCCCAGGGGGCCAAGAGACCCAGTACTTC.

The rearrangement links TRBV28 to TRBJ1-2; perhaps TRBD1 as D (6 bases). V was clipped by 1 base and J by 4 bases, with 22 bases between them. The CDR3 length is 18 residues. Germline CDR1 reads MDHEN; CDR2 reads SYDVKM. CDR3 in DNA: TGTGCCAGCAGTTTATCTCGATTTTGGACAGTTCCGAGCTATGGCTACACCTTC. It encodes CASSLSRFWTVPSYGYTF.

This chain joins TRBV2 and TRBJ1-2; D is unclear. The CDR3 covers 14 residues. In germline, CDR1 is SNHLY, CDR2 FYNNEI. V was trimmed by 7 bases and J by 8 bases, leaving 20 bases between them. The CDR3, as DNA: TGTGCCAGCACCGAAGATGGGTACCGCGGCGGCTACACCTTC. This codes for CASTEDGYRGGYTF.

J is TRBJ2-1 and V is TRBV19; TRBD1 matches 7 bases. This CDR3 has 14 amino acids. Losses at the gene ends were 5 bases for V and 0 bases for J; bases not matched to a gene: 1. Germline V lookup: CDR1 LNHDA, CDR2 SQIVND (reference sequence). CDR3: CASSSGGSYNEQFF. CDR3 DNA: TGTGCCAGTAGTTCAGGGGGCTCCTACAATGAGCAGTTCTTC.

The CDR3 sequence is CATRTRNKTGVQLNGYTF. The CDR3 bases are TGTGCTACCCGGACCCGGAACAAGACAGGGGTCCAGTTGAATGGCTACACCTTC. This sequence joins TRBV12-5 and TRBJ1-2; 8 bases align to TRBD1. The CDR3 totals 18 residues. V shed 10 bases and J 6 bases; nucleotides not matched to a gene: 25. CDR1 and CDR2 from the germline V gene are LGHNT and FRNRAP.

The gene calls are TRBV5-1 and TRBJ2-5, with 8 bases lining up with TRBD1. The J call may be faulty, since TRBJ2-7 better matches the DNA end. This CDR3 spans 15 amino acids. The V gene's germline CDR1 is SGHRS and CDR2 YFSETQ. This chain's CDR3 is CASSWRTGKRYEQYF. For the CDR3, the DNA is TGCGCCAGCAGCTGGCGGACAGGGAAGAGGTACGAGCAGTACTTC.

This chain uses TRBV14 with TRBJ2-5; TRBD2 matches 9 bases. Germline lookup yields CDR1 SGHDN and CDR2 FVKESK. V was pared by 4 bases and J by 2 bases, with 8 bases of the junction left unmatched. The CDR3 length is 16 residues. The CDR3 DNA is TGTGCCAGCAGCCTCGATTTTAGCGGGAGTCAAGAGACCCAGTACTTC. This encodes CASSLDFSGSQETQYF.

In DNA, the CDR3 is TGTGCCAGCAGTTACCCCCTTGGGCAGGGGGGAAACACCATATATTTT. This translates into CASSYPLGQGGNTIYF. The V and J genes are TRBV6-5 and TRBJ1-3; tentatively, D is TRBD1 (6 bases). Trimming left V 2 bases short and J 4 bases short, with 15 bases between. The CDR3 has 16 amino acids. The germline CDR1 and CDR2 sequences are MNHEY and SVGAGI.

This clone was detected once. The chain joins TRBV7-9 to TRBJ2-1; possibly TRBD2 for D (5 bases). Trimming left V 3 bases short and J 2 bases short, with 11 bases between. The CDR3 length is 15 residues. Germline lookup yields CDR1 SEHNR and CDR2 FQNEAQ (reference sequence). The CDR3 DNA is TGTGCCAGCAGCTTGAAGAGGGTCCCCTACAATGAGCAGTTCTTC. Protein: CASSLKRVPYNEQFF.